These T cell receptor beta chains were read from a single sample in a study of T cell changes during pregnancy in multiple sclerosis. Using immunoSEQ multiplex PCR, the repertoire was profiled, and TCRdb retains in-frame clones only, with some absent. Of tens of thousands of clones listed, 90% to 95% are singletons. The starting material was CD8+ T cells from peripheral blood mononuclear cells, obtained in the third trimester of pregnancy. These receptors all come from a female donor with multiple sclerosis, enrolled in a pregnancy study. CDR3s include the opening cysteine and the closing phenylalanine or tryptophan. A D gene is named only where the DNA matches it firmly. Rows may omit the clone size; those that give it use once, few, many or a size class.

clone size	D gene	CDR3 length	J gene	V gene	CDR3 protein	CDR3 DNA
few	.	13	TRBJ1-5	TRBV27	CASSLSGRQPQHF	TGTGCCAGCAGTCTTTCAGGGCGACAGCCCCAGCATTTT
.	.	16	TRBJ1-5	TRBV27	CASTKKAGASNQPQHF	TGTGCCAGCACTAAAAAGGCAGGGGCGAGCAATCAGCCCCAGCATTTT
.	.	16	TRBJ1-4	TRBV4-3	CASSQDRTAFNEKLFF	TGCGCCAGCAGCCAAGATCGGACAGCTTTTAATGAAAAACTGTTTTTT
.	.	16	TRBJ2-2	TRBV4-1	CASSQVSGGQGGELFF	TGCGCCAGCAGCCAAGTGTCCGGGGGGCAAGGCGGGGAGCTGTTTTTT
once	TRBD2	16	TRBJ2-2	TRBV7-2	CASSFREGSRAGELFF	TGTGCCAGCAGCTTCCGGGAGGGGTCAAGGGCCGGGGAGCTGTTTTTT
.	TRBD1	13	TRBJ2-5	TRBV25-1	CASSEGQVLAQYF	TGTGCCAGCAGTGAGGGACAGGTCCTTGCCCAGTACTTC
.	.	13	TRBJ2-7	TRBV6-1	CASSEGPSDEQYF	TGTGCCAGCAGTGAAGGGCCTAGCGACGAGCAGTACTTC
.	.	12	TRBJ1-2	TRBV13	CASSSRTVGYTF	TGTGCCAGCAGCTCTCGGACAGTTGGCTACACCTTC
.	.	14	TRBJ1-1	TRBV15	CATSSYGGNTEAFF	TGTGCCACCAGCAGTTACGGGGGGAACACTGAAGCTTTCTTT
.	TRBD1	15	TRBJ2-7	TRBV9	CASSVVEDRGYEQYF	TGTGCCAGCAGCGTAGTTGAGGACAGGGGCTACGAGCAGTACTTC
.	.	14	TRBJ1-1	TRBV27	CASSSGTANTEAFF	TGTGCCAGCAGTTCCGGGACTGCTAACACTGAAGCTTTCTTT
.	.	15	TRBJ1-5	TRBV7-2	CASSLATGSNQPQHF	TGTGCCAGCAGCTTAGCGACAGGATCCAATCAGCCCCAGCATTTT
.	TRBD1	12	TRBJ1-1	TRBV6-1	CASSEGTGEAFF	TGTGCCAGCAGTGAAGGGACAGGGGAAGCTTTCTTT
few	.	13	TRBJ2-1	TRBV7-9	CASSSGNRNEQFF	TGTGCCAGCAGCTCAGGGAACCGCAATGAGCAGTTCTTC
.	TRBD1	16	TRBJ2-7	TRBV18	CASSHQDRALAYEQYF	TGTGCCAGCTCACACCAAGACAGGGCCCTTGCCTACGAGCAGTACTTC
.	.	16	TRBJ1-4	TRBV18	CASSPPLRGANEKLFF	TGTGCCAGCTCACCACCGCTTAGGGGTGCTAATGAAAAACTGTTTTTT
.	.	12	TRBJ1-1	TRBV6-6	CASKGGDTEAFF	TGTGCCAGCAAAGGCGGGGACACTGAAGCTTTCTTT